The source of this T cell receptor beta chain is a study of T cells in Graves' hyperthyroidism and ophthalmopathy. Used for diagnoses were clinical symptoms, serum thyroxine and TRAb, thyroid ultrasound and orbital computed tomography. The TCR beta CDR3 regions underwent amplification using RNA transcripts as the source. First-round RT-PCR with HTBI primers amplified the TCR CDR3 region. TCRdb re-analysed the multiplex PCR reads in MiXCR, keeping a single row per CDR3 protein. The data show hundreds of thousands of distinct CDR3 sequences, 20% to 25% seen once. This clonotype was observed at least ten times. The TCR comes from a woman in her seventies with Graves' ophthalmopathy. Sequenced input: blood.

CDR3 sequence: CASTQRLGTRSSGANVLTF. CDR3 DNA: TGTGCCAGCACCCAGAGGTTAGGGACAAGGTCCTCTGGGGCCAACGTCCTGACTTTC. The chain combines TRBV12-3 or TRBV12-4 with TRBJ2-6, with D perhaps TRBD1 (6 bases). Trimming left V 7 bases short and J 0 bases short, with 22 bases between. This CDR3 has 19 residues.